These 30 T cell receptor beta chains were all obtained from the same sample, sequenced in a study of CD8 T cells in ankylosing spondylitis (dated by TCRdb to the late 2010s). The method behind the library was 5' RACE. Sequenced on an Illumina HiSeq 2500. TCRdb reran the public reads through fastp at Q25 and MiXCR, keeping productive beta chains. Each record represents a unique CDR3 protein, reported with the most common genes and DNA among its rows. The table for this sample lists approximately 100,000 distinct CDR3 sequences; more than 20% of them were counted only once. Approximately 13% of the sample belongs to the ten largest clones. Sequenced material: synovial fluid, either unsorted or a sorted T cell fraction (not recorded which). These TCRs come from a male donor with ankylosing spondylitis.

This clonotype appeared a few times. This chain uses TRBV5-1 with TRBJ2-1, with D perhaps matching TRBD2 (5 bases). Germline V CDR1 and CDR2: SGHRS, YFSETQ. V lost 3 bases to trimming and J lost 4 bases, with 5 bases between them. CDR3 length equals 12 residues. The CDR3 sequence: CASSWTYNEQFF. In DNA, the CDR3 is TGCGCCAGCAGCTGGACTTACAATGAGCAGTTCTTC.

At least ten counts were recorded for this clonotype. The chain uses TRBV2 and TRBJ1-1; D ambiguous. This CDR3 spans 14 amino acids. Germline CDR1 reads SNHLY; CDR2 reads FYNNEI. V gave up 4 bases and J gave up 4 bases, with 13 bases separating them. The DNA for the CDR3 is TGTGCCAGCAGTGTGGAGGGATCGGGCACTGAAGCTTTCTTT. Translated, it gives CASSVEGSGTEAFF.

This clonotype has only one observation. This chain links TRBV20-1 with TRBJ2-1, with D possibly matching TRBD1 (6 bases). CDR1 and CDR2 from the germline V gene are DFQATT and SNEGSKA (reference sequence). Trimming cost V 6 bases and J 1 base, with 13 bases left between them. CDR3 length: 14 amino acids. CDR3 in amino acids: CSALGTTSYNEQFF. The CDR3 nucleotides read TGCAGTGCCCTCGGGACAACTTCCTACAATGAGCAGTTCTTC.

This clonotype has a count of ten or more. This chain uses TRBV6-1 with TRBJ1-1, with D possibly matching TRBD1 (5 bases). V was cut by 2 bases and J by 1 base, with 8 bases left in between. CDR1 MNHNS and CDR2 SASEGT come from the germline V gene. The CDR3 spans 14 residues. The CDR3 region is CASSEKTENTEAFF. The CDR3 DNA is TGTGCCAGCAGTGAAAAGACAGAGAACACTGAAGCTTTCTTT.

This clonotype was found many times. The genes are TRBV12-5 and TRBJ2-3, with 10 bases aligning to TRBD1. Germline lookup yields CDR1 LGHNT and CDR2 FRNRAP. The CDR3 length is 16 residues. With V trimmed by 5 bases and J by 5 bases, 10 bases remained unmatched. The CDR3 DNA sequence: TGTGCTAGTGGTCCGCCTGGGACAGGGGCACAAGATACGCAGTATTTT. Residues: CASGPPGTGAQDTQYF.

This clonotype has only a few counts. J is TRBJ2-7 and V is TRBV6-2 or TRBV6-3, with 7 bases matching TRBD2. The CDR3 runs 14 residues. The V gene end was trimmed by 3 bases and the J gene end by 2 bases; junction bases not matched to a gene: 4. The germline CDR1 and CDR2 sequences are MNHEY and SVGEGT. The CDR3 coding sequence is TGTGCCAGCAGTTATTCGCTAGCGGCCTACGAGCAGTACGTC. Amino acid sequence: CASSYSLAAYEQYV.

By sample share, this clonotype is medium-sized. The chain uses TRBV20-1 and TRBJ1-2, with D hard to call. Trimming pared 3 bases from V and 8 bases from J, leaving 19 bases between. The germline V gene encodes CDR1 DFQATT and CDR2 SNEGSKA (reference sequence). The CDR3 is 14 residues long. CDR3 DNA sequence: TGCAGTGCTAGGGAACGGTCTTACTATGGCGGCTACACCTTC. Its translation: CSARERSYYGGYTF.

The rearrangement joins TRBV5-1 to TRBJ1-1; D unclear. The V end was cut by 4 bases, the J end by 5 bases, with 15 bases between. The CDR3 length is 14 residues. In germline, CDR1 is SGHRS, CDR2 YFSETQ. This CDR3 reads CASSLMDGGTEAFF. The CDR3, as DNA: TGCGCCAGCAGCCTTATGGACGGCGGGACTGAAGCTTTCTTT.

The CDR3 loop is CASSQEKWPTDTQYF. DNA of the CDR3: TGCGCCAGCAGCCAAGAAAAGTGGCCCACAGATACGCAGTATTTT. The V and J genes are TRBV4-1 and TRBJ2-3; D remains unclear. Germline V gene sequence: CDR1 MGHRA, CDR2 YSYEKL. The CDR3 loop spans 15 amino acids. V lost 0 bases, J lost 2 bases, and 9 bases lay in between.

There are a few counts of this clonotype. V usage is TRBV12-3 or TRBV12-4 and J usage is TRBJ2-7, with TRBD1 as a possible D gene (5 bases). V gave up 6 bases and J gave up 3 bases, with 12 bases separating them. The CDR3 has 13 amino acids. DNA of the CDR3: TGTGCCAGCAGCCACAGGCCCAACTACGAGCAGTACGTC. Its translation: CASSHRPNYEQYV.

DNA for the CDR3: TGTGCCAGCAGCTTGGGCCGCCTCCAAGAGCAGTACGTC. Residues: CASSLGRLQEQYV. This sequence joins TRBV5-6 and TRBJ2-7; the D is unclear. Germline CDR1 is SGHDT and CDR2 is YYEEEE. CDR3 length equals 13 residues. The V end was cut by 0 bases, the J end by 7 bases, with 11 bases between.

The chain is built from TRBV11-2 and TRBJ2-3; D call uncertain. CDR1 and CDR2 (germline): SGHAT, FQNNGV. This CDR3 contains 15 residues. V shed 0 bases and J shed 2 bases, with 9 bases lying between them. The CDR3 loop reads CASSLEYNPTDTQYF. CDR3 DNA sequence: TGTGCCAGCAGCTTAGAGTACAACCCCACAGATACGCAGTATTTT. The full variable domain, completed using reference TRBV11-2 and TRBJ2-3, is EAGVAQSPRYKIIEKRQSVAFWCNPISGHATLYWYQQILGQGPKLLIQFQNNGVVDDSQLPKDRFSAERLKGVDSTLKIQPAKLEDSAVYLCASSLEYNPTDTQYFGPGTRLTVL.

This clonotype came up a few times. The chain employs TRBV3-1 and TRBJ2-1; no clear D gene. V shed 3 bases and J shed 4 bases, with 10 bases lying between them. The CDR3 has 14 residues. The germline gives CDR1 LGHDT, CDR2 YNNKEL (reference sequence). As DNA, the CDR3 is TGTGCCAGCAGCCAGAGCAGCCAATACAATGAGCAGTTCTTC. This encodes CASSQSSQYNEQFF.

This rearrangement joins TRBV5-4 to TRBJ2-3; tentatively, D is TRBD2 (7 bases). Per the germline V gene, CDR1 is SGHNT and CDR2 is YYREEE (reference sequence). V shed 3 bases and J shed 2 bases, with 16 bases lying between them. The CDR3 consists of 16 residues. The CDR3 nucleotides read TGTGCCAGCAGCTGGGGGCTAGCGGACGACACAGATACGCAGTATTTT. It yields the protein CASSWGLADDTDTQYF.

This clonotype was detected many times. The CDR3 protein is CASNPMGARSSGTQYF. The CDR3, as DNA: TGTGCCAGCAATCCAATGGGAGCAAGGTCTTCGGGTACGCAGTATTTT. V and J are TRBV2 and TRBJ2-3; D possibly corresponds to TRBD2 (5 bases). This CDR3 contains 16 residues. Germline V lookup: CDR1 SNHLY, CDR2 FYNNEI. Trimming took 7 bases from V and 8 from J, leaving 25 bases between them.

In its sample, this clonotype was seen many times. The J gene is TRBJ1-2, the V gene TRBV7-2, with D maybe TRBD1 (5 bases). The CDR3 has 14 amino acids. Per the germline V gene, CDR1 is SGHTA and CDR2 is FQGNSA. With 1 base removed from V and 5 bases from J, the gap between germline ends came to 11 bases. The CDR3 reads CASSLEGRVYGYTF. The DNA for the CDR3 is TGTGCCAGCAGCTTAGAGGGGAGGGTTTATGGCTACACCTTC.

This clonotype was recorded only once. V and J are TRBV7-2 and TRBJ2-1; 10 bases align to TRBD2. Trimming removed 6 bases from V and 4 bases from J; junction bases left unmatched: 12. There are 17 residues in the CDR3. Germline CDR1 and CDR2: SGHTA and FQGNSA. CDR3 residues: CASSSPIAGGVYNEQFF. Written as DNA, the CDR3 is TGTGCCAGCAGTTCTCCCATAGCGGGAGGTGTTTACAATGAGCAGTTCTTC. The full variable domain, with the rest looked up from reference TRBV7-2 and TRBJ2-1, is GAGVSQSPSNKVTEKGKDVELRCDPISGHTALYWYRQSLGQGLEFLIYFQGNSAPDKSGLPSDRFSAERTGGSVSTLTIQRTQQEDSAVYLCASSSPIAGGVYNEQFFGPGTRLTVL.

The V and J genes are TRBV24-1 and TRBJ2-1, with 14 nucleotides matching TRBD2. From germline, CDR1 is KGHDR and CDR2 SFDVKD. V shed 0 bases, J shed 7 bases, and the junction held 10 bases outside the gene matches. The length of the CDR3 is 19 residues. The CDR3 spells CATSDLGRGLAGAVNEQFF. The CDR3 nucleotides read TGTGCCACCAGTGATTTGGGGCGGGGACTAGCGGGAGCGGTTAATGAGCAGTTCTTC.

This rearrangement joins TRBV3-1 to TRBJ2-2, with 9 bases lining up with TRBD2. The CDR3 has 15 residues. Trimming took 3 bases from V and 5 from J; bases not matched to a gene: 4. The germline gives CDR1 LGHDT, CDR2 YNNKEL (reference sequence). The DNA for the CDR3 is TGTGCCAGCAGCCATCGACTAGCGGTAACCGGGGAGCTGTTTTTT. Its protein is CASSHRLAVTGELFF.

In DNA, the CDR3 is TGTGCCAGCAGCTTATTGCTCACCGGGGAGCTGTTTTTT. It is translated as CASSLLLTGELFF. The V and J genes are TRBV7-9 and TRBJ2-2; D not certain. Looked up from germline, CDR1 is SEHNR and CDR2 is FQNEAQ (reference sequence). The CDR3 is 13 residues long. Trimming removed 2 bases from V and 4 bases from J, with 5 bases in between.

DNA for the CDR3: TGCGCCAGCAGCTTGGCCCCCGGGACCCAATCCTACAATGAGCAGTTCTTC. It codes for CASSLAPGTQSYNEQFF. The J gene is TRBJ2-1, the V gene TRBV5-1, with D perhaps given as TRBD1 or TRBD2 (5 bases each). The germline V gene has CDR1 SGHRS and CDR2 YFSETQ. This CDR3 has 17 amino acids. Trimming took 0 bases from V and 1 from J, leaving 14 bases between them.

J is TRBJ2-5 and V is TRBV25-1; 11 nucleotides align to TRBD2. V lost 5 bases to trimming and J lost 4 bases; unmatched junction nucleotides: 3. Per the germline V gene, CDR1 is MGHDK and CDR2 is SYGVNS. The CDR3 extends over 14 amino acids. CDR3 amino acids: CASSLLAGAETQYF. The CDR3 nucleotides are TGTGCCAGCAGTTTACTAGCGGGAGCAGAGACCCAGTACTTC.

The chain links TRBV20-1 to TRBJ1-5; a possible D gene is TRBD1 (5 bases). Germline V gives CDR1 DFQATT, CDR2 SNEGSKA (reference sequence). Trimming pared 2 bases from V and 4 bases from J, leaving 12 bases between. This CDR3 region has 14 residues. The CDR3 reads CSARRVGGNQPQHF. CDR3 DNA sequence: TGCAGTGCTAGACGAGTGGGGGGAAATCAGCCCCAGCATTTT.

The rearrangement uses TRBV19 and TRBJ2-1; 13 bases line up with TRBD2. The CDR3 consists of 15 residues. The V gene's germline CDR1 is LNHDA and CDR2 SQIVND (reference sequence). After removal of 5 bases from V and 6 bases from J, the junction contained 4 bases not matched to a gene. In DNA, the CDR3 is TGTGCCAGTAGTCTACTAGCGGGAGGGCTCAATGAGCAGTTCTTC. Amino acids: CASSLLAGGLNEQFF.

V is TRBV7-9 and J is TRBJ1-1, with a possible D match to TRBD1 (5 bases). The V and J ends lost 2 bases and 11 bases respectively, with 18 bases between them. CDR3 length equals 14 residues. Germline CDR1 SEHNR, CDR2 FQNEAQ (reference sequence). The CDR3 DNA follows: TGTGCCAGCAGCTTACAGGGATGGGGGATGATGGCTTTCTTT. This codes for CASSLQGWGMMAFF. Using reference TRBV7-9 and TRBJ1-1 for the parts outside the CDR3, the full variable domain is DTGVSQNPRHKITKRGQNVTFRCDPISEHNRLYWYRQTLGQGPEFLTYFQNEAQLEKSRLLSDRFSAERPKGSFSTLEIQRTEQGDSAMYLCASSLQGWGMMAFFGQGTRLTVV.

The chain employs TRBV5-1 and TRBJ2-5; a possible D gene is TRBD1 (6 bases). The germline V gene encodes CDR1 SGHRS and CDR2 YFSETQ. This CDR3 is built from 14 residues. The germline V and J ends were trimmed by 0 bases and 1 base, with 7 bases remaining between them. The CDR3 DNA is TGCGCCAGCAGCTTGGACAGGGTCCAAGAGACCCAGTACTTC. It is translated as CASSLDRVQETQYF.

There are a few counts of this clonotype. The CDR3 region is CAWRSTQIGEQFF. In DNA form, the CDR3 reads TGTGCCTGGAGGTCGACCCAGATAGGTGAGCAGTTCTTC. This chain links TRBV30 with TRBJ2-1; no clear D. The CDR3 length is 13 residues. Germline CDR1 GTSNPN, CDR2 SVGIG (reference sequence). V was shortened by 3 bases and J by 9 bases, with 15 bases between the two germline ends. Based on the CDR3 plus reference TRBV30 and TRBJ2-1, the full variable domain is SQTIHQWPATLVQPVGSPLSLECTVEGTSNPNLYWYRQAAGRGLQLLFYSVGIGQISSEVPQNLSASRPQDRQFILSSKKLLLSDSGFYLCAWRSTQIGEQFFGPGTRLTVL.

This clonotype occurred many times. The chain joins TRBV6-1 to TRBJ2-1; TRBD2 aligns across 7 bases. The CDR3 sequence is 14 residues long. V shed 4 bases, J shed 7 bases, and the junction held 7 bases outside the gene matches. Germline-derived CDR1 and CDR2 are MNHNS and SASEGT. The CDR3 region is CASSVGGSRNEQFF. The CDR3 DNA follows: TGTGCCAGCAGTGTCGGCGGGAGCAGGAATGAGCAGTTCTTC.

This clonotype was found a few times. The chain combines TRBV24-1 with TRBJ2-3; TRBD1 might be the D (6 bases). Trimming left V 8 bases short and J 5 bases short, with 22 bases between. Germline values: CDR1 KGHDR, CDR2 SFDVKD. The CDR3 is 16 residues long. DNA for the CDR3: TGTGCCACCAAAGCTCGGGACAACCCTGGGGGAGATACGCAGTATTTT. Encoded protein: CATKARDNPGGDTQYF.

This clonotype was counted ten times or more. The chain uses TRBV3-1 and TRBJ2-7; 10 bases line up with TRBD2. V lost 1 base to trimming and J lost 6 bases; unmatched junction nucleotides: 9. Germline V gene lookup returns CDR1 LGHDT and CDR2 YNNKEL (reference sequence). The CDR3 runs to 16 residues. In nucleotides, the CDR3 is TGTGCCAGCAGCCAAGGCTCTAGCGGGAGAAGGGCCGAGCAGTACTTC. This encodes CASSQGSSGRRAEQYF.